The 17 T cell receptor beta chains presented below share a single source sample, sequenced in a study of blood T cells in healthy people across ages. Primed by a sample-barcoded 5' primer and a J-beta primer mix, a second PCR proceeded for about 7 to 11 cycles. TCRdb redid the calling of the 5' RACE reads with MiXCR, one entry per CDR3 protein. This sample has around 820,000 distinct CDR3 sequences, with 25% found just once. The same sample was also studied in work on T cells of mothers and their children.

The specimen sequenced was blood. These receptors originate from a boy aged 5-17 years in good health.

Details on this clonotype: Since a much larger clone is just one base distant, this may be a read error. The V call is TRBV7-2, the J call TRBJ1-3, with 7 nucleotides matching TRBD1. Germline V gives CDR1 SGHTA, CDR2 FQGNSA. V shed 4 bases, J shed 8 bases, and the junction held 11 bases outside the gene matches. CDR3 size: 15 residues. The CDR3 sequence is CASSYDRAKGDTIYF. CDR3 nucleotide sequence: TGTGCCAGCAGCTATGACAGGGCCAAGGGAGACACCATATATTTT.

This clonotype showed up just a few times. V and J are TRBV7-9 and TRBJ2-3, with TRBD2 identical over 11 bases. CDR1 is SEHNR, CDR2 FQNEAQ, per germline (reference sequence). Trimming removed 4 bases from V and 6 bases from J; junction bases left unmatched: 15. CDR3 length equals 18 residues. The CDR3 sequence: CASSYPLLAGGTPDTQYF. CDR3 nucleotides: TGTGCCAGCAGCTACCCCCTCCTAGCGGGGGGAACCCCGGATACGCAGTATTTT.

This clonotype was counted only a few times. CDR3 DNA sequence: TGTGCCAGCAGTTACTCCTACAGCGGGGGGGCACATGAGCAGTTCTTC. This translates into CASSYSYSGGAHEQFF. V and J are TRBV6-5 and TRBJ2-5, with 10 bases lining up with TRBD2. The assigned J gene may be wrong: the sequence end matches TRBJ2-1 better. The CDR3 spans 16 residues. CDR1 and CDR2 from the germline V gene are MNHEY and SVGAGI.

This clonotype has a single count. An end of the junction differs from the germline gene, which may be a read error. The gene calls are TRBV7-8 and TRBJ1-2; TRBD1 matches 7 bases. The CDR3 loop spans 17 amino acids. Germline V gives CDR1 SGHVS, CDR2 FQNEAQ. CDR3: CASSLDLGGGNNYGYTF. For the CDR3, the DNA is TGTGCCAGCAGCTTAGATCTAGGAGGGGGCAATAACTACGGCTACACCTTC.

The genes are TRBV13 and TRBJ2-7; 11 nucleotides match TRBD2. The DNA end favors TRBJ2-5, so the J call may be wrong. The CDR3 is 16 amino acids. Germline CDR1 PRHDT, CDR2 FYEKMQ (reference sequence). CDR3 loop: CASSSSPGLAEETQYF. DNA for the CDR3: TGTGCCAGCAGCAGTTCCCCGGGACTAGCGGAAGAGACCCAGTACTTC.

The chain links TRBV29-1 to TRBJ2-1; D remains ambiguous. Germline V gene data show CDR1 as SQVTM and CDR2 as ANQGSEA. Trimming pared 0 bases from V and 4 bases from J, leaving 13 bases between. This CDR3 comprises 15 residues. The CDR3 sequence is CSVEDLMSSYNEQFF. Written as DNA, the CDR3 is TGCAGCGTTGAAGATCTGATGAGCAGTTACAATGAGCAGTTCTTC.

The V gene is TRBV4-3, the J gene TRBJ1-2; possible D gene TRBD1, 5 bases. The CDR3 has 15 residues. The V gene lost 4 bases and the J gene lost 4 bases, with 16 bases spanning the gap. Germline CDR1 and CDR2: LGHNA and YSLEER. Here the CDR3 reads CASSPTAPLGYGYTF. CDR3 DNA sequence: TGCGCCAGCAGCCCGACAGCCCCACTAGGCTATGGCTACACCTTC.

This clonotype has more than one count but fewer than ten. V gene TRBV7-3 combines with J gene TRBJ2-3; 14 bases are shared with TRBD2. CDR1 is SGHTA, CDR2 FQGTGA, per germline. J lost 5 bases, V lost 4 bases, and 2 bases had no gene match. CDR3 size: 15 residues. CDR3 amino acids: CASSWGLAGEDTQYF. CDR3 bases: TGTGCCAGCAGCTGGGGACTAGCGGGGGAAGATACGCAGTATTTT.

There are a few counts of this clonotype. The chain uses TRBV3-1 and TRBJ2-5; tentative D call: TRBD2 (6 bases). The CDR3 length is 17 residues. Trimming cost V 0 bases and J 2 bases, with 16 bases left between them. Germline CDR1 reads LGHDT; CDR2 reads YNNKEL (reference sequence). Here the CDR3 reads CASSQDIRGFPQETQYF. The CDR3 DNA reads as TGTGCCAGCAGCCAAGATATCCGGGGGTTTCCACAAGAGACCCAGTACTTC.

CDR3 loop: CATSDLGPTSPYEQYF. As DNA, the CDR3 is TGTGCCACCAGTGATTTGGGACCCACGTCGCCATACGAGCAGTACTTC. The rearrangement links TRBV24-1 to TRBJ2-5; D not resolved. The DNA end is more similar to TRBJ2-7, so the J call may be wrong. Germline CDR1 and CDR2: KGHDR and SFDVKD. This CDR3 has 16 residues.

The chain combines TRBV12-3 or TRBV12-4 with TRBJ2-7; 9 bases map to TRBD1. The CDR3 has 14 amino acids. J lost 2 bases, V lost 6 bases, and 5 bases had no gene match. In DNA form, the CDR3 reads TGTGCCAGCAGCGGGACAGGGCCCACCTACGAGCAGTACTTC. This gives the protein CASSGTGPTYEQYF.

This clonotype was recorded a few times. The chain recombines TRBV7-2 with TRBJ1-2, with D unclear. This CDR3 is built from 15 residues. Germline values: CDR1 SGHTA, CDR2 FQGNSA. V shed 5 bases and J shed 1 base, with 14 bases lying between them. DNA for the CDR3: TGTGCCAGCAGCCCCCCTGGACTGAATAACTATGGCTACACCTTC. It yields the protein CASSPPGLNNYGYTF.

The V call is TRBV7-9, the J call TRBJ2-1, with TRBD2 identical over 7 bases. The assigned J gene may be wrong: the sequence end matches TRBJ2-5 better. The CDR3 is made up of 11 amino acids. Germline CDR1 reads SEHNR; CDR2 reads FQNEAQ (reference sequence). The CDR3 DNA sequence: TGTGCCAGCGGGGGGGGAGAGACCCAGTACTTC. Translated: CASGGGETQYF.

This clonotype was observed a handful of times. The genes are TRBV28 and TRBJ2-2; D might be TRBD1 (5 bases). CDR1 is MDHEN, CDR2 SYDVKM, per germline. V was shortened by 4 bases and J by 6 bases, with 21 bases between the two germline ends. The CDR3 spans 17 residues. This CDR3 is CASSYTGSASRPGELFF. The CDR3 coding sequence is TGTGCCAGCAGTTATACAGGCAGCGCCTCGAGGCCCGGGGAGCTGTTTTTT.

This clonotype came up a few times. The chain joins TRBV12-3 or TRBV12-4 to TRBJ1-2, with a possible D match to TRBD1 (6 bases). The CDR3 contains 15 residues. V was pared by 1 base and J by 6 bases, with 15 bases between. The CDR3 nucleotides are TGTGCCAGCAGTTTAGGTAACAGGGTAAACAATGGCTACACCTTC. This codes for CASSLGNRVNNGYTF.

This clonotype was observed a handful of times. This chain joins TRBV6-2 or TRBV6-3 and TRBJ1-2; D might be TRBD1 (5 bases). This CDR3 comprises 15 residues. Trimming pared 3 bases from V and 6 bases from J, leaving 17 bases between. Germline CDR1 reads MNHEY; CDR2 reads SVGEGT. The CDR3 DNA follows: TGTGCCAGCAGTTATCTCCTACAGGTCGCCGATGGCTACACCTTC. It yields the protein CASSYLLQVADGYTF.

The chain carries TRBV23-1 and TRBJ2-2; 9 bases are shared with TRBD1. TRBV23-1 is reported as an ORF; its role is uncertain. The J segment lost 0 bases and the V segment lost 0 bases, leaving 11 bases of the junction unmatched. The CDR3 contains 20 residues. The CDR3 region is CASSQSYRTGEFANTGELFF. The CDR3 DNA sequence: TGCGCCAGCAGTCAATCATACCGGACAGGGGAGTTCGCGAACACCGGGGAGCTGTTTTTT.